This paragraph reports one T cell receptor beta chain. TCR beta sequences were obtained from blood CD8+ and CD4+ T cells. Negative isolation yielded CD4+ and CD8+ T cells, and FACS enriched TEMRA cells. The data stem from a study of CD8 T cells in Susac syndrome. A quantity of roughly 0.5 to 1 ug RNA underwent reverse transcription using random hexamers. The method of amplification for TCR beta CDR3 was immunoSEQ multiplex PCR, covering 54 Vbeta and 13 Jbeta. Using its own MiXCR run on the immunoSEQ multiplex PCR reads, TCRdb lists one record per CDR3 protein. The sample lists about 120,000 distinct CDR3 sequences, around 90% seen once, with about 0.14% in the top ten. Looked up from germline, CDR1 is KGHSH and CDR2 is LQKENI. The length of the CDR3 is 19 residues. Between the trimmed V and J ends, which lost 0 bases and 0 bases, there was a span of 18 bases.

The origin of this receptor is a human donor in good health. V and J are TRBV18 and TRBJ1-5, with D perhaps TRBD1 (6 bases). What was sequenced was CD4+ T cells from PBMCs. The CDR3 sequence: CASSPPPGQSGNSNQPQHF. The CDR3 DNA is TGTGCCAGCTCACCACCCCCTGGACAGTCCGGGAATAGCAATCAGCCCCAGCATTTT.